The 23 T cell receptor beta chains presented below share a single source sample, sequenced in a study of T cell responses to AZD1222 COVID-19 vaccine. Profiling relied on immunoSEQ multiplex PCR, and the TCRdb table lists in-frame clones only, not all of them. Among more than 95,000 clones, roughly 87% were seen once, and the ten largest hold 7.5% to 8%. This material consisted of peripheral blood, taken on day 0 of AZD1222 vaccination. The source is an adult in good health.

DNA for the CDR3: TGTGCCAGCAGCTCCGGACTAGGGCGGAATGAGCAGTTCTTC. It encodes CASSSGLGRNEQFF. This chain joins TRBV7-8 and TRBJ2-1, with 7 positions matching TRBD2. Losses at the gene ends were 4 bases for V and 7 bases for J; bases not matched to a gene: 7. CDR3 length equals 14 residues. Germline V gene lookup returns CDR1 SGHVS and CDR2 FQNEAQ.

This clone was counted a single time. This chain joins TRBV6-4 and TRBJ2-3, with 9 positions matching TRBD1. V shed 4 bases, J shed 2 bases, and the junction held 7 bases outside the gene matches. Germline CDR1 reads MRHNA; CDR2 reads SNTAGT. This CDR3 is built from 16 residues. In nucleotides, the CDR3 is TGTGCCAGCAGTGGGGAACAGGGGGCGCCCACAGATACGCAGTATTTT. This codes for CASSGEQGAPTDTQYF.

The chain recombines TRBV6-4 with TRBJ2-1, with TRBD2 as a possible D gene (6 bases). The CDR3 has 14 amino acids. Germline V gene data show CDR1 as MRHNA and CDR2 as SNTAGT. Trimming pared 4 bases from V and 6 bases from J, leaving 13 bases between. The CDR3 coding sequence is TGTGCCAGCAGTGTCGGAGGGGAGTTCAATGAGCAGTTCTTC. The encoded protein is CASSVGGEFNEQFF.

The chain links TRBV7-8 to TRBJ1-1; D is ambiguous. In germline, CDR1 is SGHVS, CDR2 FQNEAQ. Trimming stripped 1 base from V and 4 bases from J, with 7 bases between. The CDR3 runs to 13 residues. DNA for the CDR3: TGTGCCAGCAGCTTAGTTAAAGGCACTGAAGCTTTCTTT. It codes for CASSLVKGTEAFF.

This CDR3 reads CASSQGRTGPDGYTF. The CDR3 DNA follows: TGTGCCAGCAGCCAGGGAAGAACGGGGCCTGATGGCTACACCTTC. The V gene is TRBV4-2, the J gene TRBJ1-2; D possibly corresponds to TRBD1 (5 bases). The V gene lost 3 bases and the J gene lost 6 bases, with 17 bases spanning the gap. The CDR3 length is 15 residues. The germline CDR1 and CDR2 sequences are LGHNA and YNFKEQ.

This rearrangement joins TRBV19 to TRBJ2-3; 8 bases fit TRBD1. Per germline, CDR1 LNHDA and CDR2 SQIVND (reference sequence). The CDR3 runs to 13 residues. After removal of 5 bases from V and 6 bases from J, the junction contained 4 bases not matched to a gene. The CDR3 loop is CASSGRQGDTQYF. Here the CDR3 DNA reads TGTGCCAGTAGTGGAAGACAGGGGGATACGCAGTATTTT. Drawing the rest from reference TRBV19 and TRBJ2-3, the complete variable domain is DGGITQSPKYLFRKEGQNVTLSCEQNLNHDAMYWYRQDPGQGLRLIYYSQIVNDFQKGDIAEGYSVSREKKESFPLTVTSAQKNPTAFYLCASSGRQGDTQYFGPGTRLTVL.

This chain links TRBV9 with TRBJ2-3; D uncertain. The V end lost 0 bases, the J end lost 0 bases, and 11 bases lay between the germline ends. CDR3 length equals 16 residues. The V gene's germline CDR1 is SGDLS and CDR2 YYNGEE. CDR3 sequence (DNA): TGTGCCAGCAGCGTAGGGACCCAGCCTAGCACAGATACGCAGTATTTT. Its translation is CASSVGTQPSTDTQYF.

The chain carries TRBV12-5 and TRBJ2-3; D is perhaps TRBD2 (5 bases). Trimming left V 1 base short and J 2 bases short, with 10 bases between. Germline V gene lookup returns CDR1 LGHNT and CDR2 FRNRAP. The CDR3 covers 15 residues. CDR3 residues: CASGLGSANTDTQYF. CDR3 in DNA: TGTGCTAGTGGTTTGGGTAGCGCAAACACAGATACGCAGTATTTT.

This clone has a handful of counts. This chain links TRBV28 with TRBJ2-1, with D tentatively TRBD2 (5 bases). The germline gives CDR1 MDHEN, CDR2 SYDVKM. CDR3 length equals 14 residues. V was trimmed by 5 bases and J by 3 bases, leaving 11 bases between them. The CDR3 here is CASSLLEVYNEQFF. The CDR3 DNA follows: TGTGCCAGCAGTCTACTAGAAGTCTACAATGAGCAGTTCTTC.

The chain combines TRBV29-1 with TRBJ1-1; D not certain. The CDR3 is made up of 16 amino acids. Trimming took off 4 bases at V and 7 bases at J, with 25 bases between the two ends. The V gene's germline CDR1 is SQVTM and CDR2 ANQGSEA. CDR3 amino acids: CSVAHWADGGLSEAFF. In DNA, the CDR3 is TGCAGCGTTGCCCACTGGGCCGACGGAGGGCTGAGTGAAGCTTTCTTT. Complete variable domain (other parts from reference TRBV29-1 and TRBJ1-1): SAVISQKPSRDICQRGTSLTIQCQVDSQVTMMFWYRQQPGQSLTLIATANQGSEATYESGFVIDKFPISRPNLTFSTLTVSNMSPEDSSIYLCSVAHWADGGLSEAFFGQGTRLTVV.

The CDR3 loop is CASSLGQGNEQYF. CDR3 in DNA: TGTGCCAGCAGCCTAGGACAGGGGAACGAGCAGTACTTC. The J gene is TRBJ2-7, the V gene TRBV7-9; 9 nucleotides align to TRBD1. Germline-derived CDR1 and CDR2 are SEHNR and FQNEAQ (reference sequence). Trimming cost V 5 bases and J 5 bases; bases outside gene matches: 4. The CDR3 covers 13 residues.

The J gene is TRBJ2-7, the V gene TRBV3-1 (or the pseudogene TRBV3-2); D uncertain. The CDR3 extends over 15 amino acids. The V end lost 0 bases, the J end lost 0 bases, and 9 bases lay between the germline ends. Germline-derived CDR1 and CDR2 are LGHDT and YNNKEL (reference sequence). The CDR3 DNA reads as TGTGCCAGCAGCCAAGATCTTCTAGGCTCCTACGAGCAGTACTTC. It encodes CASSQDLLGSYEQYF.

This clone appeared a few times. The V call is TRBV3-1 (or the pseudogene TRBV3-2), the J call TRBJ1-1; D is uncertain. Per the germline V gene, CDR1 is LGHDT and CDR2 is YNNKEL (reference sequence). Trimming left V 1 base short and J 8 bases short, with 17 bases between. The CDR3 runs to 15 residues. The CDR3 coding sequence is TGTGCCAGCAGCCAAGTCTCCCCCCTCCTGAACGAAGCTTTCTTT. Protein product: CASSQVSPLLNEAFF.

The gene calls are TRBV4-1 and TRBJ1-2; the match to TRBD1 covers 9 bases. V gave up 2 bases and J gave up 7 bases; unmatched junction bases: 11. The CDR3 loop spans 16 amino acids. In germline, CDR1 is MGHRA, CDR2 YSYEKL. CDR3 in amino acids: CASSQTPRDRVLGYTF. Here the CDR3 DNA reads TGCGCCAGCAGCCAAACACCCCGGGACAGGGTTCTTGGCTACACCTTC.

The CDR3 region is CASSQTGTGLPYSNQPQHF. In DNA, the CDR3 is TGTGCCAGCAGTCAGACCGGGACAGGCCTCCCTTATAGCAATCAGCCCCAGCATTTT. The chain combines TRBV6-6 with TRBJ1-5; 8 positions match TRBD1. The CDR3 loop spans 19 amino acids. The junction had 15 bases not matched to a gene; V was cut back by 5 bases and J by 0 bases. CDR1 is MNHNY, CDR2 SVGAGI, per germline (reference sequence).

The CDR3 DNA is TGCGCCAGCAGCCAAGATCCGGGGCGCTCCTACGAGCAGTACTTC. It encodes CASSQDPGRSYEQYF. V gene TRBV4-1 combines with J gene TRBJ2-7, with D perhaps TRBD1 or TRBD2 (5 bases each). Germline CDR1 MGHRA, CDR2 YSYEKL. The CDR3 extends over 15 amino acids. V lost 0 bases and J 0 bases, leaving 9 bases between the germline ends.

This CDR3 is CASLGPGGFGYTF. DNA for the CDR3: TGTGCCAGCCTTGGTCCAGGGGGGTTTGGCTACACCTTC. The chain carries TRBV18 and TRBJ1-2; TRBD1 matches at 7 bases. There are 13 residues in the CDR3. The germline V gene has CDR1 KGHSH and CDR2 LQKENI. Trimming removed 8 bases from V and 7 bases from J; junction bases left unmatched: 10.

V gene TRBV10-3 combines with J gene TRBJ1-6, with 7 bases lining up with TRBD1. The CDR3 runs 16 residues. Trimming cost V 3 bases and J 6 bases; bases outside gene matches: 8. Germline CDR1 ENHRY, CDR2 SYGVKD. CDR3 DNA: TGTGCCATCAGTGATACGGGACAGAGACTTAATTCACCCCTCCACTTT. This sequence encodes CAISDTGQRLNSPLHF.

The chain links TRBV15 to TRBJ1-1, with a tentative D call TRBD1 (6 bases). Per germline, CDR1 LNHNV and CDR2 YYDKDF (reference sequence). This CDR3 spans 13 amino acids. Trimming stripped 6 bases from V and 4 bases from J, with 12 bases between. The CDR3, as DNA: TGTGCCACCAGGGGGGCCAGTTTCACTGAAGCTTTCTTT. Its protein is CATRGASFTEAFF.

The V and J genes are TRBV18 and TRBJ1-3; D call uncertain. With 3 bases removed from V and 10 bases from J, the gap between germline ends came to 13 bases. In germline, CDR1 is KGHSH, CDR2 LQKENI. This CDR3 spans 13 amino acids. The CDR3 DNA reads TGTGCCAGCTCACCGAGAGCGGACGGGACCATATATTTT. Its translation is CASSPRADGTIYF.

This sequence joins TRBV6-2 or TRBV6-3 and TRBJ2-1; TRBD2 matches at 7 bases. Trimming removed 2 bases from V and 4 bases from J; junction bases left unmatched: 11. CDR3 size: 17 residues. The germline gives CDR1 MNHEY, CDR2 SVGEGT. CDR3 sequence: CASSYAGLADRYNEQFF. Here the CDR3 DNA reads TGTGCCAGCAGTTACGCCGGGCTAGCGGACCGATACAATGAGCAGTTCTTC.

The chain carries TRBV12-3 or TRBV12-4 and TRBJ1-2; no reliable D call. Trimming removed 1 base from V and 8 bases from J, with 8 bases in between. This CDR3 is 12 amino acids long. The CDR3 sequence: CASSLGPAGYTF. In DNA form, the CDR3 reads TGTGCCAGCAGTTTAGGGCCTGCGGGCTACACCTTC.

The genes are TRBV30 and TRBJ1-5; 8 bases map to TRBD1. The germline V gene encodes CDR1 GTSNPN and CDR2 SVGIG (reference sequence). The CDR3 has 14 amino acids. Trimming cost V 5 bases and J 3 bases; bases outside gene matches: 6. The CDR3 loop reads CAWATGGVNQPQHF. In DNA form, the CDR3 reads TGTGCCTGGGCAACAGGGGGGGTCAATCAGCCCCAGCATTTT. The full variable domain, rest sourced from reference TRBV30 and TRBJ1-5, is SQTIHQWPATLVQPVGSPLSLECTVEGTSNPNLYWYRQAAGRGLQLLFYSVGIGQISSEVPQNLSASRPQDRQFILSSKKLLLSDSGFYLCAWATGGVNQPQHFGDGTRLSIL.